The 2 T cell receptor beta chains reported below all come from one sample, sequenced in a study of response to subunit inactivated influenza vaccine. MiXCR, applied by TCRdb to the RT-PCR reads, yields one record per CDR3 protein. The sample lists 450,000 to 550,000 distinct CDR3 sequences, approximately 24% occurring once. Material: CD4+ T cells sorted from PBMCs, obtained approximately 5 days after vaccination. The source is a man between 45 and 60 years old who received an inactivated influenza vaccine.

This clonotype has only a few counts. This chain uses TRBV6-5 with TRBJ1-1; a weak D match, TRBD1 (6 bases). V was trimmed by 0 bases and J by 5 bases, leaving 13 bases between them. The CDR3 covers 15 residues. CDR1 and CDR2 from the germline V gene are MNHEY and SVGAGI. The CDR3 nucleotides read TGTGCCAGCAGTTACTCGATAGGAGGGGGGACTGAAGCTTTCTTT. Translation: CASSYSIGGGTEAFF.

The J gene is TRBJ2-6, the V gene TRBV15; possibly TRBD2 for D (5 bases). The CDR3 has 15 residues. Germline CDR1 reads LNHNV; CDR2 reads YYDKDF (reference sequence). The V end lost 8 bases, the J end lost 2 bases, and 13 bases lay between the germline ends. CDR3 sequence (DNA): TGTGCCACCGCCGTCGGGGTTACTGGGGCCAACGTCCTGACTTTC. Translating it yields CATAVGVTGANVLTF. The full variable domain, in which reference TRBV15 and TRBJ2-6 provide the parts outside the CDR3, is DAMVIQNPRYQVTQFGKPVTLSCSQTLNHNVMYWYQQKSSQAPKLLFHYYDKDFNNEADTPDNFQSRRPNTSFCFLDIRSPGLGDTAMYLCATAVGVTGANVLTFGAGSRLTVL.